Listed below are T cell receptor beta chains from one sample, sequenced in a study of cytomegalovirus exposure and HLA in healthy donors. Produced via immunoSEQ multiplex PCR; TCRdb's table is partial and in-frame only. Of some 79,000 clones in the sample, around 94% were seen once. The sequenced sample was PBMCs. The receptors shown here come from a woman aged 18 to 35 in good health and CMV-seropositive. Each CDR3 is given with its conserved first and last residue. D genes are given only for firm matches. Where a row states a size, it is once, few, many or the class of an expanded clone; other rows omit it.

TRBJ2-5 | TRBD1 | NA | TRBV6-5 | CASRAEQGAWETQYF | TGTGCCAGCAGGGCCGAACAGGGGGCATGGGAGACCCAGTACTTC
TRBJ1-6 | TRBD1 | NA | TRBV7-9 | CASSLLPTGDLHSPLHF | TGTGCCAGCAGCTTACTCCCGACAGGGGATTTGCATTCACCCCTCCACTTT
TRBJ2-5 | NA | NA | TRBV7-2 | CASSPGLQQETQYF | TGTGCCAGCAGCCCCGGACTACAACAAGAGACCCAGTACTTC
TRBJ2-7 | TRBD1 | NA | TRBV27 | CASRQGVYAYEQYF | TGTGCCAGCCGCCAGGGGGTATATGCCTACGAGCAGTACTTC
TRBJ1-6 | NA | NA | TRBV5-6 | CASSLGGNSPLHF | TGTGCCAGCAGCTTGGGGGGCAATTCACCCCTCCACTTT
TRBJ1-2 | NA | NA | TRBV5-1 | CASTREGSNYGYTF | TGCGCCAGCACCCGGGAGGGCTCTAACTATGGCTACACCTTC
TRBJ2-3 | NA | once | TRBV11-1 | CASSLDPHGGGSDTQYF | TGTGCCAGCAGCTTAGATCCACACGGGGGTGGCTCAGATACGCAGTATTTT
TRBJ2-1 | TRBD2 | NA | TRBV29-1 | CSVGTSGHEQFF | TGCAGCGTGGGGACTAGCGGCCATGAGCAGTTCTTC
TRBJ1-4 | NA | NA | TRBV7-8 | CASSRVLGSNEKLFF | TGTGCCAGCAGCCGAGTGTTGGGGAGTAATGAAAAACTGTTTTTT
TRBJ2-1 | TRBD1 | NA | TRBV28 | CASRGTGEGNEQFF | TGTGCCAGCCGCGGGACAGGGGAGGGCAATGAGCAGTTCTTC
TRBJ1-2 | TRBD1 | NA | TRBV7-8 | CASSLGTGVLNYGYTF | TGTGCCAGCAGCTTAGGGACAGGGGTGCTAAACTATGGCTACACCTTC
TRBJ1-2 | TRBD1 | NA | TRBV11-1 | CASSLAGGGF | TGTGCCAGCAGCTTAGCAGGGGGCGGCTTC
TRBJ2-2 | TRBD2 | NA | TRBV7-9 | CASSLETSGTTGELFF | TGTGCCAGCAGCTTAGAGACTAGCGGGACCACCGGGGAGCTGTTTTTT
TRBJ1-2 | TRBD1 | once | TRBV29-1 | CSVVDRRTYGYTF | TGCAGCGTTGTGGACAGGCGGACGTATGGCTACACCTTC